Listed below are T cell receptor beta chains from one sample, sequenced in a study of shared clonotypes between healthy human individuals. TCRdb's table, derived via immunoSEQ multiplex PCR, lists solely in-frame clones and lacks some. Of 750,000 to 1,000,000 clones listed, approximately 92% are singletons. Sequenced: naive CD8+ T cells sorted from blood. Receptors originate from a man aged 25 to 45 in good health. Both conserved end residues are part of each CDR3. Each record gives: V gene, J gene, clone size, D gene, CDR3 protein, CDR3 DNA. A D gene is named only where the DNA matches it firmly. Clone size is stated in some rows and not others, as once, few, many or a class when expanded.

v_call: TRBV7-2; j_call: TRBJ2-7; clone_size: NA; d_call: TRBD2; cdr3_aa: CASSAPGLAAYEQYF; cdr3_nt: TGTGCCAGCAGCGCTCCGGGACTAGCAGCCTACGAGCAGTACTTC
v_call: TRBV27; j_call: TRBJ1-2; clone_size: NA; d_call: NA; cdr3_aa: CASFSRDPANYGYTF; cdr3_nt: TGTGCCAGCTTCTCAAGGGATCCGGCTAACTATGGCTACACCTTC
v_call: TRBV14; j_call: TRBJ1-2; clone_size: few; d_call: TRBD1; cdr3_aa: CASSHSDRGRAYGYTF; cdr3_nt: TGTGCCAGCAGCCATTCTGACAGGGGGCGCGCCTATGGCTACACCTTC
v_call: TRBV5-5; j_call: TRBJ2-5; clone_size: NA; d_call: TRBD2; cdr3_aa: CASSLVPTSGKRETQYF; cdr3_nt: TGTGCCAGCAGCTTGGTCCCGACTAGCGGGAAAAGGGAGACCCAGTACTTC
v_call: TRBV19; j_call: TRBJ2-7; clone_size: once; d_call: TRBD2; cdr3_aa: CASKGTLSGNYEQYF; cdr3_nt: TGTGCCAGTAAAGGGACTCTGAGCGGGAACTACGAGCAGTACTTC
v_call: TRBV18; j_call: TRBJ2-3; clone_size: NA; d_call: NA; cdr3_aa: CASSPPNTARRDTQYF; cdr3_nt: TGTGCCAGCTCACCACCTAATACGGCAAGACGAGATACGCAGTATTTT
v_call: TRBV4-1; j_call: TRBJ2-1; clone_size: NA; d_call: NA; cdr3_aa: CASSPISESTLNNEQFF; cdr3_nt: TGCGCCAGCAGTCCCATTAGCGAATCGACCCTAAACAATGAGCAGTTCTTC
v_call: TRBV9; j_call: TRBJ2-7; clone_size: once; d_call: NA; cdr3_aa: CASSVEGGTRGTYEQYF; cdr3_nt: TGTGCCAGCAGCGTAGAGGGGGGGACCCGAGGAACCTACGAGCAGTACTTC
v_call: TRBV7-9; j_call: TRBJ2-1; clone_size: NA; d_call: NA; cdr3_aa: CASTQGSAYNEQFF; cdr3_nt: TGTGCCAGCACCCAAGGCAGCGCCTACAATGAGCAGTTCTTC
v_call: TRBV7-9; j_call: TRBJ2-2; clone_size: NA; d_call: TRBD2; cdr3_aa: CASSPQTSGSPGELFF; cdr3_nt: TGTGCCAGCAGTCCTCAGACTAGCGGGAGCCCCGGGGAGCTGTTTTTT
v_call: TRBV7-2; j_call: TRBJ2-7; clone_size: NA; d_call: TRBD2; cdr3_aa: CASSTNLHGGSLFYEQYF; cdr3_nt: TGTGCCAGCAGCACCAACCTACATGGCGGGAGTCTGTTTTACGAGCAGTACTTC
v_call: TRBV30; j_call: TRBJ2-1; clone_size: NA; d_call: NA; cdr3_aa: CAWSVRGASSNEQFF; cdr3_nt: TGTGCCTGGAGTGTAAGGGGAGCCTCCTCCAATGAGCAGTTCTTC
v_call: TRBV29-1; j_call: TRBJ2-7; clone_size: NA; d_call: NA; cdr3_aa: CSAVLDTTYEQYF; cdr3_nt: TGCAGCGCCGTTCTCGACACCACCTACGAGCAGTACTTC
v_call: TRBV7-2; j_call: TRBJ1-2; clone_size: few; d_call: NA; cdr3_aa: CASSLALVVTDYGYTF; cdr3_nt: TGTGCCAGCAGCTTAGCGCTAGTAGTGACAGACTATGGCTACACCTTC
v_call: TRBV7-9; j_call: TRBJ2-1; clone_size: NA; d_call: NA; cdr3_aa: CASSLVRGYNEQFF; cdr3_nt: TGTGCCAGCAGCTTAGTTCGGGGATACAATGAGCAGTTCTTC
v_call: TRBV7-9; j_call: TRBJ2-7; clone_size: NA; d_call: NA; cdr3_aa: CASGREEKQYF; cdr3_nt: TGTGCCAGCGGCAGGGAGGAAAAGCAGTACTTC
v_call: TRBV5-5; j_call: TRBJ1-5; clone_size: NA; d_call: NA; cdr3_aa: CASSFDLNQPQHF; cdr3_nt: TGTGCCAGCAGCTTCGACCTAAATCAGCCCCAGCATTTT
v_call: TRBV7-9; j_call: TRBJ1-1; clone_size: once; d_call: TRBD1; cdr3_aa: CASSDGDRGRSTEAFF; cdr3_nt: TGTGCCAGCAGCGATGGCGACAGGGGGCGAAGCACTGAAGCTTTCTTT
v_call: TRBV5-1; j_call: TRBJ2-7; clone_size: NA; d_call: NA; cdr3_aa: CASSLADPRFYEQYF; cdr3_nt: TGCGCCAGCAGCTTGGCTGATCCAAGGTTCTACGAGCAGTACTTC
v_call: TRBV27; j_call: TRBJ2-7; clone_size: NA; d_call: TRBD1; cdr3_aa: CASSLRGQGSYEQYF; cdr3_nt: TGTGCCAGCAGTTTAAGGGGACAGGGTTCCTACGAGCAGTACTTC
v_call: TRBV7-9; j_call: TRBJ2-1; clone_size: NA; d_call: NA; cdr3_aa: CASNQFELDEQFF; cdr3_nt: TGTGCCAGCAACCAGTTCGAGTTGGATGAGCAGTTCTTC
v_call: TRBV2; j_call: TRBJ2-2; clone_size: NA; d_call: NA; cdr3_aa: CASYLGPSGELFF; cdr3_nt: TGTGCCAGCTATCTAGGGCCTAGCGGGGAGCTGTTTTTT
v_call: TRBV7-3; j_call: TRBJ1-1; clone_size: NA; d_call: NA; cdr3_aa: CASSSWGPNTEAFF; cdr3_nt: TGTGCCAGCAGCTCCTGGGGCCCGAACACTGAAGCTTTCTTT
v_call: TRBV7-9; j_call: TRBJ2-7; clone_size: NA; d_call: NA; cdr3_aa: CASSLGGPYEQYF; cdr3_nt: TGTGCCAGCAGCTTGGGCGGGCCCTACGAGCAGTACTTC
v_call: TRBV28; j_call: TRBJ2-7; clone_size: once; d_call: TRBD1; cdr3_aa: CASSVTGAGSYEQYF; cdr3_nt: TGTGCCAGCAGTGTAACAGGGGCAGGCTCCTACGAGCAGTACTTC
v_call: TRBV18; j_call: TRBJ2-7; clone_size: NA; d_call: NA; cdr3_aa: CASSLIKGGRAYEQYF; cdr3_nt: TGTGCCAGCTCACTCATCAAGGGAGGTAGGGCCTACGAGCAGTACTTC
v_call: TRBV5-1; j_call: TRBJ1-1; clone_size: NA; d_call: TRBD1; cdr3_aa: CASSLDLGAGGETEAFF; cdr3_nt: TGCGCCAGCAGCTTGGATCTTGGGGCAGGGGGCGAAACTGAAGCTTTCTTT
v_call: TRBV7-8; j_call: TRBJ1-2; clone_size: NA; d_call: NA; cdr3_aa: CASKKREDYGYTF; cdr3_nt: TGTGCCAGCAAAAAAAGGGAGGACTATGGCTACACCTTC
v_call: TRBV5-1; j_call: TRBJ2-7; clone_size: NA; d_call: TRBD1; cdr3_aa: CASGATGGSYEQYF; cdr3_nt: TGCGCCAGCGGGGCGACAGGGGGCTCCTACGAGCAGTACTTC
v_call: TRBV6-5; j_call: TRBJ2-5; clone_size: NA; d_call: NA; cdr3_aa: CASSYSRRQETQYF; cdr3_nt: TGTGCCAGCAGTTACTCCAGGAGACAAGAGACCCAGTACTTC
v_call: TRBV27; j_call: TRBJ1-1; clone_size: NA; d_call: NA; cdr3_aa: CASSFRGSNTEAFF; cdr3_nt: TGTGCCAGCAGTTTTAGGGGTTCGAACACTGAAGCTTTCTTT
v_call: TRBV4-1; j_call: TRBJ2-2; clone_size: NA; d_call: NA; cdr3_aa: CASSPSGSTVSGELFF; cdr3_nt: TGCGCCAGCAGCCCCTCCGGTAGCACAGTATCCGGGGAGCTGTTTTTT
v_call: TRBV5-1; j_call: TRBJ1-4; clone_size: NA; d_call: NA; cdr3_aa: CASAGTATEKLFF; cdr3_nt: TGCGCCAGTGCCGGGACCGCAACTGAAAAACTGTTTTTT
v_call: TRBV6-1; j_call: TRBJ2-3; clone_size: NA; d_call: NA; cdr3_aa: CAIGRVITDTQYF; cdr3_nt: TGTGCCATCGGGCGTGTTATCACAGATACGCAGTATTTT
v_call: TRBV7-9; j_call: TRBJ2-3; clone_size: NA; d_call: NA; cdr3_aa: CASSFGEDTQYF; cdr3_nt: TGTGCCAGCAGCTTCGGCGAGGATACGCAGTATTTT
v_call: TRBV4-1; j_call: TRBJ2-3; clone_size: NA; d_call: NA; cdr3_aa: CASSQEGAPDTQYF; cdr3_nt: TGCGCCAGCAGCCAGGAGGGCGCCCCAGATACGCAGTATTTT
v_call: TRBV5-1; j_call: TRBJ2-5; clone_size: NA; d_call: NA; cdr3_aa: CASSLWRYQETQYF; cdr3_nt: TGCGCCAGCAGCTTGTGGAGGTACCAAGAGACCCAGTACTTC
v_call: TRBV18; j_call: TRBJ2-3; clone_size: NA; d_call: NA; cdr3_aa: CASSPPSTDTQYF; cdr3_nt: TGTGCCAGCTCGCCTCCTAGCACAGATACGCAGTATTTT
v_call: TRBV28; j_call: TRBJ1-2; clone_size: NA; d_call: NA; cdr3_aa: CASSTRGRDGYTF; cdr3_nt: TGTGCCAGCAGTACAAGGGGGAGGGATGGCTACACCTTC
v_call: TRBV18; j_call: TRBJ2-2; clone_size: NA; d_call: NA; cdr3_aa: CASSLGTYAGELFF; cdr3_nt: TGTGCCAGCTCACTCGGGACTTATGCCGGGGAGCTGTTTTTT
v_call: TRBV9; j_call: TRBJ2-2; clone_size: NA; d_call: NA; cdr3_aa: CASSVGGQPDYGGELFF; cdr3_nt: TGTGCCAGCAGCGTAGGAGGACAACCTGATTATGGCGGGGAGCTGTTTTTT